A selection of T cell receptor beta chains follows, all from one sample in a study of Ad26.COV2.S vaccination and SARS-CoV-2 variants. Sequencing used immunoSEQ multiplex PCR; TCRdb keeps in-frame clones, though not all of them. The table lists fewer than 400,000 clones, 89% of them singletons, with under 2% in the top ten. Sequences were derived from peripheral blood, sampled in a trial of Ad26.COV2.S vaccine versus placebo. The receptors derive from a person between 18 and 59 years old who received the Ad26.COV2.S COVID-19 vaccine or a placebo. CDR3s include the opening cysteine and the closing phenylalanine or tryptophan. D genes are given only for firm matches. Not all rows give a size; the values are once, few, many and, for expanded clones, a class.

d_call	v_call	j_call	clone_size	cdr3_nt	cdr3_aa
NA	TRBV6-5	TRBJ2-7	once	TGTGCCAGCCTACAGCGGGTCGACTCCTACGAGCAGTACTTC	CASLQRVDSYEQYF
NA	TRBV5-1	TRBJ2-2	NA	TGCGCCAGCAGCTCCTCTACTAGAGCCGGGGAGCTGTTTTTT	CASSSSTRAGELFF
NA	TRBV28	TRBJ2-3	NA	TGTGCCAGCAGTTCCTTGACAGAAGGCACAGATACGCAGTATTTT	CASSSLTEGTDTQYF
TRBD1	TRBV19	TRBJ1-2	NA	TGTGCCAGTAGTATCGGACAGGGTTTTGGCTACACCTTC	CASSIGQGFGYTF
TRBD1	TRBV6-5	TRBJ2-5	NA	TGTGCCAGCAGTTACCAGGGACAGGGAACGGAGACCCAGTACTTC	CASSYQGQGTETQYF
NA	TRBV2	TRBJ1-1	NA	TGTGCCAGCAGTCCCAACAGGGTGAACACTGAAGCTTTCTTT	CASSPNRVNTEAFF
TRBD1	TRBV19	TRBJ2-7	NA	TGTGCCAGTAGTATTGGGACAGGGACGAACGAGCAGTACTTC	CASSIGTGTNEQYF
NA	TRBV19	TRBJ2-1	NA	TGTGCCAGTAGCCTGGAGGGTAAGGACAATGAGCAGTTCTTC	CASSLEGKDNEQFF
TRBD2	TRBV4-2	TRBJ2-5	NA	TGTGCCAGCAGCCAAGATCGTAGCGGGAGAGGGGAAGAGACCCAGTACTTC	CASSQDRSGRGEETQYF
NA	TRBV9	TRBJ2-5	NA	TGTGCCAGCAGCGTGGGACTCATAGAGACCCAGTACTTC	CASSVGLIETQYF
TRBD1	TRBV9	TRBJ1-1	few	TGTGCCAGCAGCGTAGAGGGGGCGATGGGGGCTGCTCAAGCTTTCTTT	CASSVEGAMGAAQAFF
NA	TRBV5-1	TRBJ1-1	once	TGCGCCAGCAGCTTGACACAGGGCCGCGGCCCCGTGAACACTGAAGCTTTCTTT	CASSLTQGRGPVNTEAFF
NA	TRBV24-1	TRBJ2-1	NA	TGTGCCACCAGTGAGGCTCGGGCAGGGGCCTACAATGAGCAGTTCTTC	CATSEARAGAYNEQFF
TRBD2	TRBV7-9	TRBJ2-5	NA	TGTGCCAGCAGCTCCCATAGCGGGAAAGAGACCCAGTACTTC	CASSSHSGKETQYF